These T cell receptor beta chains were read from a single sample in a study of CD8+ T cells in alopecia areata. Sequencing used immunoSEQ multiplex PCR; TCRdb keeps in-frame clones, though not all of them. The table includes some 130,000 clones, less than 70% detected once. The sample was CD8+ T cells sorted from blood, taken at week 4, from a patient treated with tofacitinib. These receptors were collected from a human donor with alopecia areata. Each CDR3 is given with its conserved first and last residue. A D gene is named only where the DNA matches it firmly. The size entry is marked missing in some rows and otherwise reads once, few, many or a size class.

CDR3 DNA: TGTGCCAGCAGCGCAGGGGTAAACACCGGGGAGCTGTTTTTT
CDR3 protein: CASSAGVNTGELFF
J gene: TRBJ2-2
clone size: NA
D gene: NA
V gene: TRBV9

CDR3 DNA: TGCGCCAGCAGCCATGATCGGGGTAACTATGGCTACACCTTC
CDR3 protein: CASSHDRGNYGYTF
J gene: TRBJ1-2
clone size: NA
D gene: NA
V gene: TRBV4-1

CDR3 DNA: TGCAGCGTTGTTGGCAGGGCCTATGGCTACACCTTC
CDR3 protein: CSVVGRAYGYTF
J gene: TRBJ1-2
clone size: few
D gene: NA
V gene: TRBV29-1

CDR3 DNA: TGTGCCAGTAGTATCGGCATAGGGGACGGAGAAAACATTCAGTACTTC
CDR3 protein: CASSIGIGDGENIQYF
J gene: TRBJ2-4
clone size: few
D gene: NA
V gene: TRBV19

CDR3 DNA: TGCGCCAGCAGCCTAGGTTTGAACACTGAAGCTTTCTTT
CDR3 protein: CASSLGLNTEAFF
J gene: TRBJ1-1
clone size: NA
D gene: NA
V gene: TRBV4-1

CDR3 DNA: TGTGCCAGCTCCCTTGGTGGATCCTTCTACGAGCAGTACTTC
CDR3 protein: CASSLGGSFYEQYF
J gene: TRBJ2-7
clone size: few
D gene: NA
V gene: TRBV13

CDR3 DNA: TGCGCCAGCAGCCCTGTGAGGAACACTGAAGCTTTCTTT
CDR3 protein: CASSPVRNTEAFF
J gene: TRBJ1-1
clone size: NA
D gene: NA
V gene: TRBV4-1

CDR3 DNA: TGTGCCACCAGCAGAGATCAGATCCTCCACTTT
CDR3 protein: CATSRDQILHF
J gene: TRBJ1-6
clone size: few
D gene: NA
V gene: TRBV15

CDR3 DNA: TGTGCCAGCAGTGAGACGTGGGGAAACCCAGATACGCAGTATTTT
CDR3 protein: CASSETWGNPDTQYF
J gene: TRBJ2-3
clone size: NA
D gene: NA
V gene: TRBV2

CDR3 DNA: TGTGCCAGCAGCTGGACTAGCGGGGGGACCCCCGAGGAGACCCAGTACTTC
CDR3 protein: CASSWTSGGTPEETQYF
J gene: TRBJ2-5
clone size: NA
D gene: TRBD2
V gene: TRBV5-4

CDR3 DNA: TGTGCTAGCAGCTCTACAGCCGTCCAAGAGACCCAGTACTTC
CDR3 protein: CASSSTAVQETQYF
J gene: TRBJ2-5
clone size: few
D gene: NA
V gene: TRBV7-7

CDR3 DNA: TGCAGCGTTGTTCACGAAGAGACCCAGTACTTC
CDR3 protein: CSVVHEETQYF
J gene: TRBJ2-5
clone size: NA
D gene: NA
V gene: TRBV29-1

CDR3 DNA: TGTGCCAGCAGCCCAATGATCAGACAGGCTAGCACAGATACGCAGTATTTT
CDR3 protein: CASSPMIRQASTDTQYF
J gene: TRBJ2-3
clone size: NA
D gene: NA
V gene: TRBV11-2

CDR3 DNA: TGTGCCAGCAGTTACTCGGCAGGCACCGGGGAGCTGTTTTTT
CDR3 protein: CASSYSAGTGELFF
J gene: TRBJ2-2
clone size: NA
D gene: NA
V gene: TRBV6-5

CDR3 DNA: TGTGCCAGCAGTTTATACACAGGCGAAGCTTTCTTT
CDR3 protein: CASSLYTGEAFF
J gene: TRBJ1-1
clone size: NA
D gene: NA
V gene: TRBV27

CDR3 DNA: TGCAGCGTTGAACAGGGGGCACGTGGCTACACCTTC
CDR3 protein: CSVEQGARGYTF
J gene: TRBJ1-2
clone size: NA
D gene: TRBD1
V gene: TRBV29-1

CDR3 DNA: TGCGCCAGCAGCCTAATCGAAGGGGACGGGGAGCTGTTTTTT
CDR3 protein: CASSLIEGDGELFF
J gene: TRBJ2-2
clone size: NA
D gene: NA
V gene: TRBV4-3

CDR3 DNA: TGTGCCAGAAGTCCGGATAACTATGGCTACACCTTC
CDR3 protein: CARSPDNYGYTF
J gene: TRBJ1-2
clone size: NA
D gene: NA
V gene: TRBV5-3

CDR3 DNA: TGTGCCAGCTCTAGCACCGGGACACCCTACGAGCAGTACTTC
CDR3 protein: CASSSTGTPYEQYF
J gene: TRBJ2-7
clone size: NA
D gene: NA
V gene: TRBV18

CDR3 DNA: TGTGCCACCAGCAGACTGAAAGGGGTAGGAGATACGCAGTATTTT
CDR3 protein: CATSRLKGVGDTQYF
J gene: TRBJ2-3
clone size: NA
D gene: NA
V gene: TRBV15

CDR3 DNA: TGTGCCAGCAGAGGTTCGTACACAGATACGCAGTATTTT
CDR3 protein: CASRGSYTDTQYF
J gene: TRBJ2-3
clone size: once
D gene: NA
V gene: TRBV11-2

CDR3 DNA: TGTGCCAGCAGTTCGACGGACAGCAACTATGGCTACACCTTC
CDR3 protein: CASSSTDSNYGYTF
J gene: TRBJ1-2
clone size: NA
D gene: NA
V gene: TRBV27

CDR3 DNA: TGTGCCAGCAGTTTTGGGACAGGGTGGAATTCACCCCTCCACTTT
CDR3 protein: CASSFGTGWNSPLHF
J gene: TRBJ1-6
clone size: NA
D gene: TRBD1
V gene: TRBV27

CDR3 DNA: TGTGCCAGCAGCTTCCTCCCCGGGACTCCGAGCACCGGGGAGCTGTTTTTT
CDR3 protein: CASSFLPGTPSTGELFF
J gene: TRBJ2-2
clone size: NA
D gene: NA
V gene: TRBV7-3

CDR3 DNA: TGTGCCAGCAGTGAATCCCGACAGGGTTTGGACTATGGCTACACCTTC
CDR3 protein: CASSESRQGLDYGYTF
J gene: TRBJ1-2
clone size: NA
D gene: TRBD1
V gene: TRBV2

CDR3 DNA: TGTGCCAGCAGTGACTCGGGGACAGGGACCACCGGGGAGCTGTTTTTT
CDR3 protein: CASSDSGTGTTGELFF
J gene: TRBJ2-2
clone size: few
D gene: TRBD1
V gene: TRBV6-6

CDR3 DNA: TGCGCCAGCAGTCTAACAGGGACCCACGAGCAGTACTTC
CDR3 protein: CASSLTGTHEQYF
J gene: TRBJ2-7
clone size: few
D gene: NA
V gene: TRBV23-1

CDR3 DNA: TGTGCCAGCAGCCCCCGGGACAGGCGAAATGAGCAGTTCTTC
CDR3 protein: CASSPRDRRNEQFF
J gene: TRBJ2-1
clone size: NA
D gene: TRBD1
V gene: TRBV5-6

CDR3 DNA: TGTGCCAGCAGCTTGGACTCCGCGGGCCAAGAGACCCAGTACTTC
CDR3 protein: CASSLDSAGQETQYF
J gene: TRBJ2-5
clone size: few
D gene: NA
V gene: TRBV5-6

CDR3 DNA: TGTGCCAGCAGCCCAATCGGGGGGCCGGTTCAGCCCCAGCATTTT
CDR3 protein: CASSPIGGPVQPQHF
J gene: TRBJ1-5
clone size: NA
D gene: NA
V gene: TRBV6-5

CDR3 DNA: TGTGCCAGCAGCTATAGTAGGAGTGCTAGCACAGATACGCAGTATTTT
CDR3 protein: CASSYSRSASTDTQYF
J gene: TRBJ2-3
clone size: NA
D gene: NA
V gene: TRBV7-9

CDR3 DNA: TGCGCCAGCAGCCAACCGCTTTTGAGGGACAGGGAAAGTCATGGCTACACCTTC
CDR3 protein: CASSQPLLRDRESHGYTF
J gene: TRBJ1-2
clone size: NA
D gene: TRBD1
V gene: TRBV4-1

CDR3 DNA: TGTGCCAGCAGCTTACCCTCCTCGAGAGAAGCTTTCTTT
CDR3 protein: CASSLPSSREAFF
J gene: TRBJ1-1
clone size: NA
D gene: NA
V gene: TRBV7-9

CDR3 DNA: TGCGCCAGCAGTCAACCTCTCCTAGAAGCGGGGCACAATGAGCAGTTCTTC
CDR3 protein: CASSQPLLEAGHNEQFF
J gene: TRBJ2-1
clone size: NA
D gene: TRBD2
V gene: TRBV23-1

CDR3 DNA: TGTGCCAGCACCCACAACAGGGATGGGTATTATGGCTACACCTTC
CDR3 protein: CASTHNRDGYYGYTF
J gene: TRBJ1-2
clone size: NA
D gene: NA
V gene: TRBV27

CDR3 DNA: TGCAGCGTTGTTAGGGCTACCAACTATGGCTACACCTTC
CDR3 protein: CSVVRATNYGYTF
J gene: TRBJ1-2
clone size: few
D gene: NA
V gene: TRBV29-1

CDR3 DNA: TGCGCCAGCAGTCGACGACTCCCGGAGACCCAGTACTTC
CDR3 protein: CASSRRLPETQYF
J gene: TRBJ2-5
clone size: NA
D gene: NA
V gene: TRBV23-1

CDR3 DNA: TGTGCCAGCAGCTTGGCCACAGGGCTGGAAGGCTACACCTTC
CDR3 protein: CASSLATGLEGYTF
J gene: TRBJ1-2
clone size: NA
D gene: NA
V gene: TRBV5-6

CDR3 DNA: TGTGCCAGCAGCTTCGACCCGGGATTCACAGATACGCAGTATTTT
CDR3 protein: CASSFDPGFTDTQYF
J gene: TRBJ2-3
clone size: few
D gene: NA
V gene: TRBV11-2

CDR3 DNA: TGTGCCAGCAGTGTTTCCGGGATTCGCTCCGAGCAGTACTTC
CDR3 protein: CASSVSGIRSEQYF
J gene: TRBJ2-7
clone size: few
D gene: NA
V gene: TRBV27

CDR3 DNA: TGTGCCTGGAGTGTAGGCACCTATGGCTACACCTTC
CDR3 protein: CAWSVGTYGYTF
J gene: TRBJ1-2
clone size: NA
D gene: NA
V gene: TRBV30

CDR3 DNA: TGTGCCAGCAGCGGCAGGGGGGTGAACACTGAAGCTTTCTTT
CDR3 protein: CASSGRGVNTEAFF
J gene: TRBJ1-1
clone size: few
D gene: TRBD1
V gene: TRBV7-9

CDR3 DNA: TGTGCCAGTAGCCCGGGACAGGGAACCTACGAGCAGTACTTC
CDR3 protein: CASSPGQGTYEQYF
J gene: TRBJ2-7
clone size: NA
D gene: TRBD1
V gene: TRBV19

CDR3 DNA: TGTGCCAGCAGTTTATCTCAGGGGGGAGCTAGCGGCTACACCTTC
CDR3 protein: CASSLSQGGASGYTF
J gene: TRBJ1-2
clone size: NA
D gene: TRBD1
V gene: TRBV27

CDR3 DNA: TGTGCCAGCACCCGAGTTGCGGATAGCAATCAGCCCCAGCATTTT
CDR3 protein: CASTRVADSNQPQHF
J gene: TRBJ1-5
clone size: NA
D gene: NA
V gene: TRBV16

CDR3 DNA: TGTGCCAGCAGCGGCGCGACCTGGGGAGCTTTCTTT
CDR3 protein: CASSGATWGAFF
J gene: TRBJ1-1
clone size: NA
D gene: NA
V gene: TRBV7-2

CDR3 DNA: TGCGCCAGCAGCCAAGATACGGAAGGGGCTGGAGAGACCCAGTACTTC
CDR3 protein: CASSQDTEGAGETQYF
J gene: TRBJ2-5
clone size: NA
D gene: NA
V gene: TRBV4-3

CDR3 DNA: TGTGCCAGCAGCTTGCCGTGGTCAGGGGGACACGAGCAGTACTTC
CDR3 protein: CASSLPWSGGHEQYF
J gene: TRBJ2-7
clone size: NA
D gene: TRBD1
V gene: TRBV5-6